Given below is one TCR beta chain in context. This sample stems from a study of blood T cell repertoires in COVID-19. After removal of 2 bases from V and 5 bases from J, the junction contained 7 bases not matched to a gene. The CDR3 has 15 amino acids. CDR1 and CDR2 from the germline V gene are SGHTA and FQGNSA. Generated by immunoSEQ multiplex PCR, the TCRdb table keeps only in-frame clones and is missing some. Of fewer than 60,000 clones in the sample, roughly 89% are singletons; the top ten hold around 9%. Specimen: peripheral blood. J is TRBJ2-5 and V is TRBV7-2; 8 positions agree with TRBD1. This clonotype was obtained from a man at least 80 years old with active or convalescent COVID-19. The CDR3 coding sequence is TGTGCCAGCAGCTTAAACGGTTGGACAGGGGAGACCCAGTACTTC. It is translated as CASSLNGWTGETQYF.